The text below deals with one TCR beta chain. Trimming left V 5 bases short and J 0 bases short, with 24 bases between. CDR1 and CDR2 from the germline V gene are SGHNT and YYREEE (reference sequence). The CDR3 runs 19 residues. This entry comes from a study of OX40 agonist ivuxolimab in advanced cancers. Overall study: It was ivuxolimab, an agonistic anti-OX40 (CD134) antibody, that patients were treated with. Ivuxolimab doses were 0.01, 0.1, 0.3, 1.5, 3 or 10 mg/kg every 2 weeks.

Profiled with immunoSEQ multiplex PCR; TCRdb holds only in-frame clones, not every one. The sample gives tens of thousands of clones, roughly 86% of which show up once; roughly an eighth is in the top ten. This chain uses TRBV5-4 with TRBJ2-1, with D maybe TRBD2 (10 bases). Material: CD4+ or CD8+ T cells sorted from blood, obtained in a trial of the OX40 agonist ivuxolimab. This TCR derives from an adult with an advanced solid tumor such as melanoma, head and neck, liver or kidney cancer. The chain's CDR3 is CASRTGGKREGGSYNEQFF. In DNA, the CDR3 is TGTGCCAGCAGGACAGGGGGGAAGCGGGAGGGCGGCTCCTACAATGAGCAGTTCTTC.